A selection of T cell receptor beta chains follows, all from one sample in a study of PD-1 blockade in classical Hodgkin lymphoma. Assay: immunoSEQ multiplex PCR; the TCRdb copy retains only in-frame clones and omits some. The repertoire holds about 21,000 clones, about two thirds seen once, with 5% to 6% in the top ten. This specimen consisted of peripheral blood mononuclear cells (PBMCs), obtained at baseline. The receptor set was obtained from a human donor with classical Hodgkin lymphoma. Both conserved end residues are part of each CDR3. A D gene is named only where the DNA matches it firmly. Size values are once, few and many counts, or a class for expanded clones, and some rows have none.

j_gene | abundance | v_gene | d_gene | CDR3nt | CDR3aa
TRBJ2-5 | few | TRBV18 | - | TGTGCCAGCTCTAATGGACAGCAAGAGACCCAGTACTTC | CASSNGQQETQYF
TRBJ2-5 | - | TRBV28 | TRBD1 | TGTGCCAGCAGTTTGTCCAGGGGGCTGGGAGAGACCCAGTACTTC | CASSLSRGLGETQYF
TRBJ2-7 | - | TRBV5-1 | TRBD1 | TGCGCCAGCAGCTTGAGGGACAGGGGGCACCGAGCCTACGAGCAGTACTTC | CASSLRDRGHRAYEQYF
TRBJ1-2 | - | TRBV7-2 | - | TGTGCCAGCAGCTTAGTAGCCCCTGCCGGACGCTATGGCTACACCTTC | CASSLVAPAGRYGYTF
TRBJ2-3 | once | TRBV4-2 | TRBD2 | TGTGCCAGCAGCCAAGAAGGGACTAGCGGGAGTGATACGCAGTATTTT | CASSQEGTSGSDTQYF
TRBJ2-5 | - | TRBV7-7 | TRBD1 | TGTGCCAGCAGCCCTACAGGGGAGGAGACCCAGTACTTC | CASSPTGEETQYF
TRBJ2-3 | - | TRBV9 | TRBD1 | TGTGCCAGCAGCGTCCGGGACAGGGGGCCAGATACGCAGTATTTT | CASSVRDRGPDTQYF
TRBJ1-2 | - | TRBV6-5 | TRBD1 | TGTGCCAGCAGTTACACAGGGGGCGCCAATGGCTACACCTTC | CASSYTGGANGYTF
TRBJ2-7 | - | TRBV5-4 | - | TGTGCCAGCAGCTTGGGTCTATCTCCTCCAGAGCAGTACTTC | CASSLGLSPPEQYF
TRBJ2-7 | - | TRBV14 | TRBD2 | TGTGCCAGCAGCCCCACTAGCGGGAGGGCCTACGAGCAGTACTTC | CASSPTSGRAYEQYF
TRBJ1-4 | - | TRBV5-1 | TRBD1 | TGCGCCAGCAGCTCCAGGGGGCAGCAGAAAAATGAAAAACTGTTTTTT | CASSSRGQQKNEKLFF
TRBJ1-1 | - | TRBV7-2 | - | TGTGCCAGCAGCGGATGGGGGGGCGACACTGAAGCTTTCTTT | CASSGWGGDTEAFF
TRBJ2-3 | - | TRBV7-9 | - | TGTGCCAGCAGCTTAGAAGCTAGCCTCCTCACAGATACGCAGTATTTT | CASSLEASLLTDTQYF
TRBJ2-5 | - | TRBV28 | TRBD1 | TGTGCCAGCAGTTATCCAGGGGGCTCGGATGAGACCCAGTACTTC | CASSYPGGSDETQYF
TRBJ2-2 | once | TRBV5-1 | - | TGCGCCAGCAGCGAAGACAGCGCGAACACCGGGGAGCTGTTTTTT | CASSEDSANTGELFF
TRBJ2-5 | - | TRBV27 | - | TGTGCCAGCAGTTTCCCTGGGGAGACCCAGTACTTC | CASSFPGETQYF
TRBJ1-5 | - | TRBV5-8 | - | TGTGCCAGCAGCTTGGTCTGGCAAGGGTCTCAGCCCCAGCATTTT | CASSLVWQGSQPQHF
TRBJ2-7 | - | TRBV6-5 | - | TGTGCCAGCAGTTACCTCGGGAGCGGGTCGACCTACGAGCAGTACTTC | CASSYLGSGSTYEQYF
TRBJ2-2 | once | TRBV7-7 | - | TGTGCCAGCAGCCTAAGAAGGGCCGGGGAGCTGTTTTTT | CASSLRRAGELFF
TRBJ1-2 | - | TRBV6-6 | - | TGTGCCTTTCTGGACAGTTCTAACTATGGCTACACCTTC | CAFLDSSNYGYTF
TRBJ2-3 | once | TRBV28 | - | TGTGCCAGCAGCCCCTGGGGCCCCCTGATGGATACGCAGTATTTT | CASSPWGPLMDTQYF
TRBJ2-2 | - | TRBV7-3 | TRBD1 | TGTGCCAGCAGCTTAACGTCGACAGGGACCGGGGAGCTGTTTTTT | CASSLTSTGTGELFF
TRBJ1-2 | - | TRBV28 | - | TGTGCCAGCAGTTTTAAGGGAACCCCCTACTATGGCTACACCTTC | CASSFKGTPYYGYTF
TRBJ1-3 | - | TRBV9 | - | TGTGCCAGCAGCGTAGGGTGGGGTAGCTCTGGAAACACCATATATTTT | CASSVGWGSSGNTIYF
TRBJ1-1 | - | TRBV5-4 | - | TGTGCCAGCAGCTTGGACAGACTCAACACTGAAGCTTTCTTT | CASSLDRLNTEAFF
TRBJ1-2 | - | TRBV9 | - | TGTGCCAGCAGCGTAGTCCCCGATAGTAACTATGGCTACACCTTC | CASSVVPDSNYGYTF
TRBJ2-7 | - | TRBV6-5 | - | TGTGCCAGCAGTTCCGCCGGGACGGATTCCTACGAGCAGTACTTC | CASSSAGTDSYEQYF